This TCR beta chain was observed in a study of neurological immune-mediated disorders. Whole-study results and caveats: HTLV-1-associated myelopathy displayed the greatest TCR clonal expansion, and multiple sclerosis exhibited the smallest, lower than that of healthy controls.

By 5'RACE with 10-nucleotide random UMIs, the cDNA was made. From 15-18 subjects, every sequencing run obtained over 200 million TCR-beta sequences. One entry per CDR3 protein, called by TCRdb with MiXCR from the 5' RACE reads. The sample records under 130,000 distinct CDR3 sequences, 10% to 13% being singletons. Documented time point: longitudinal time-point 3. This clonotype came up many times. Its antigen remains unidentified. V was clipped by 8 bases and J by 4 bases, with 13 bases between them. The CDR3 runs to 13 residues. CDR1 is SGHTA and CDR2 is FQGNSA in the germline V gene. The sample taken for sequencing was PBMCs. The chain uses TRBV7-2 and TRBJ2-3, with D possibly matching TRBD2 (5 bases). This TCR was recovered from a female donor with HTLV-1-associated myelopathy (HAM/TSP). For the CDR3, the DNA is TGTGCCAGCGCCCGGGGTAGGGCAGATACGCAGTATTTT. Translation gives CASARGRADTQYF.